This section outlines one T cell receptor beta chain sequence together with its context. Antigen specificity is unknown. The sample belongs to a study of shared clonotypes between healthy human individuals. Germline lookup yields CDR1 MGHDK and CDR2 SYGVNS. V lost 8 bases and J 6 bases, leaving 19 bases between the germline ends. This CDR3 comprises 14 residues. General study findings and limits: Sampling covered blood only; tissue repertoires likely differ.

Clones were sequenced by immunoSEQ multiplex PCR, and TCRdb holds only the in-frame ones, with some missing. The sample lists about 560,000 clones, roughly 79% occurring once. Sequencing used PBMCs. The TCR was taken from a woman aged 40 to 55 in good health. Some clones in this sample may be carry-over from other donors' samples. The chain recombines TRBV25-1 with TRBJ1-1; D may be TRBD1 (5 bases). CDR3 sequence: CASGETAESSEAFF. CDR3 nucleotide sequence: TGTGCCAGCGGGGAGACAGCGGAGTCGTCTGAAGCTTTCTTT.